The following is a TCR beta chain sequence with its context. This specimen comes from a study of blood T cell repertoires in COVID-19. Measured with immunoSEQ multiplex PCR; TCRdb has only the in-frame clones, and not every one. This sample has 150,000 or so clones, with roughly 87% found just once. The CDR3 spans 17 residues. J gave up 2 bases and V 8 bases, and 11 bases lay outside the gene matches. The germline gives CDR1 SNHLY, CDR2 FYNNEI. The chain has TRBV2 and TRBJ2-2; 10 bases are shared with TRBD2. Sequenced sample: PBMCs or T cells enriched from blood (not recorded which). The receptor was isolated from a woman in her forties or fifties who had recovered from COVID-19. CDR3 DNA: TGTGCCAGCGCTAGGACTAGCGGAGTCCCCAACACCGGGGAGCTGTTTTTT. Its translation is CASARTSGVPNTGELFF.